This T cell receptor beta chain was recorded in a study of B cell selection in AIRE deficiency. Profiling relied on immunoSEQ multiplex PCR, and the TCRdb table lists in-frame clones only, not all of them. The repertoire includes tens of thousands of clones, about 95% of them detected once, and 2% sits in the top ten. Germline lookup yields CDR1 SGHDN and CDR2 FVKESK. V was shortened by 1 base and J by 5 bases, with 30 bases between the two germline ends. The CDR3 extends over 20 amino acids. Points from the study as a whole: With only TCRbeta sequenced, less than 45% of shared healthy Treg sequences overlapped Tconv.

There are a few counts of this clone. Its antigen is still unknown. Sorted regulatory T cells were CD4-positive, CD25-high and CD127-low or negative. The origin of this receptor is a human donor with AIRE deficiency. The chain couples TRBV14 to TRBJ2-7; tentatively, D is TRBD1 or TRBD2 (8 bases each). Sequenced input: Tregs sorted from PBMCs. The CDR3 here is CASSQGFRTGWSGSFDEQYF. In nucleotides, the CDR3 is TGTGCCAGCAGCCAAGGGTTTCGGACAGGGTGGAGCGGGAGTTTTGACGAGCAGTACTTC.